This T cell receptor (beta chain) was documented in a study of cytotoxic CD8 clonotypes in ibrutinib-treated CLL. Background on the study: Results showed approximately 25 partial and 2 complete responses; following median approximately 69 months, approximately 14 remained remitted, roughly twelve advanced. Investigators collected response samples after a median around twelve months of treatment, range 6 to 36. Overall study results and limits: Researchers report that baseline clonality outpaced age-matched healthy donors and tracked circulating CD8+ T-cell counts. Sampling schedules were unmatched across sustained-remission and progressing patients.

This clone was seen only once. Its target is unknown. The CDR3 runs to 14 residues. Germline V gene lookup returns CDR1 MNHNY and CDR2 SVGAGI (reference sequence). The ends were cut back, 6 bases at V and 1 base at J, with 10 bases in the middle. The table came from immunoSEQ multiplex PCR; TCRdb's copy has only in-frame clones and leaves some out. The table includes 130,000 or so clones, approximately 80% detected once. V is TRBV6-6 and J is TRBJ1-5; D unclear. Sequencing used PBMCs, obtained after 12 months of ibrutinib treatment. This TCR was sampled from a human donor with chronic lymphocytic leukemia. CDR3: CASSFGGSNQPQHF. The CDR3 nucleotides read TGTGCCAGCAGCTTCGGTGGGAGCAATCAGCCCCAGCATTTT.